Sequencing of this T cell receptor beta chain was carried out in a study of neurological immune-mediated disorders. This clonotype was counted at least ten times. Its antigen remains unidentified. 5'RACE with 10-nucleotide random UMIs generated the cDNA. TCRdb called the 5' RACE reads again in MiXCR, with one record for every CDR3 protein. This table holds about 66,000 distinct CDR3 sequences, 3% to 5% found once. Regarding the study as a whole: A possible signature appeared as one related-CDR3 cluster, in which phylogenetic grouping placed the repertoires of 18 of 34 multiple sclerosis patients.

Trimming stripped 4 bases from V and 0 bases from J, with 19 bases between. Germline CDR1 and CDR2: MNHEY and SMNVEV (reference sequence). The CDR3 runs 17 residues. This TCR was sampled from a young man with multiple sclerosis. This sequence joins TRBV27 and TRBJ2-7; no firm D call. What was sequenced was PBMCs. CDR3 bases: TGTGCCAGCAGTTCTAGACGTGAAGACATCCTCTCCTACGAGCAGTACTTC. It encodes CASSSRREDILSYEQYF.